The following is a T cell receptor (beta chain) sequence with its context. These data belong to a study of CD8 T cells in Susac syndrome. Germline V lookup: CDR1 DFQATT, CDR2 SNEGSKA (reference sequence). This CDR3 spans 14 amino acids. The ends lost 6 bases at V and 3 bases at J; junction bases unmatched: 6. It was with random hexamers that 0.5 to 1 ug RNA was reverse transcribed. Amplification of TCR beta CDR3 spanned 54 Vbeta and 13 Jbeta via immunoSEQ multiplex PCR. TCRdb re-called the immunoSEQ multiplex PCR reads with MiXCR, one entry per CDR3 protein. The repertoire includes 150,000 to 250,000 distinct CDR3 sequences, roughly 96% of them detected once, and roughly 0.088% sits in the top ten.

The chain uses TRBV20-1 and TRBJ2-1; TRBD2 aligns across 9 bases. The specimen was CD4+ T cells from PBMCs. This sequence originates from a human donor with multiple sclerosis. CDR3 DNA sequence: TGCAGTGCGAGAAGCGGGAGGCGCTACAATGAGCAGTTCTTC. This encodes CSARSGRRYNEQFF.